This T cell receptor (beta chain) was sequenced for a study of technical replicates of blood from four donors. Some clones are missing from TCRdb's copy, which holds only in-frame ones; the method was immunoSEQ multiplex PCR. The repertoire has about 93,000 clones, 95% of them found once; the top ten carry over 0.25%. The CDR3 runs 16 residues. J is TRBJ2-1 and V is TRBV21-1; the DNA was not used to check the table's D call, TRBD2. TRBV21-1 is a pseudogene locus. The specimen sequenced was T cells isolated from PBMCs. This clonotype was obtained from a human donor in good health. The CDR3 sequence: CASSKGSPGADNEQFF. The CDR3 nucleotides are TGTGCCAGCAGCAAAGGGTCGCCAGGAGCGGACAATGAGCAGTTCTTC.